This T cell receptor beta chain was sequenced during a study of cytotoxic CD8 clonotypes in ibrutinib-treated CLL. The intended depth for sequencing was 1 in 200,000 to 1 in 1 million T cells. Repertoires were generated with immunoSEQ multiplex PCR, while TCRdb's copy carries only in-frame clones and drops some. The table records tens of thousands of clones, 80% of them present only once. CDR1 is KGHSH, CDR2 LQKENI, per germline. V lost 5 bases to trimming and J lost 0 bases, with 17 bases between them. The CDR3 covers 18 residues. This clonotype was sampled from a human donor with chronic lymphocytic leukemia. This chain joins TRBV18 and TRBJ2-6; no firm D call. This specimen was PBMCs, taken at disease progression, from a patient treated with ibrutinib. CDR3 region: CASSAIVGRSSGANVLTF. CDR3 nucleotides: TGTGCCAGCTCAGCTATTGTAGGACGGAGCTCTGGGGCCAACGTCCTGACTTTC.